This TCR beta chain was captured by sequencing in a study of lymphopenia after photon versus proton radiotherapy. This clone came up once. The antigen remains unidentified. Regarding the study as a whole: Under photons, naive T cells and diversity fell while effector/memory populations rose. Oligoclonal CD8+ Temra expansion after nadir drove photon patients' diversity drop. A bigger post-nadir fall in TCR diversity correlated inversely with survival time in deceased patients.

Trimming shortened V by 3 bases and J by 2 bases, and 8 bases separated the two germline ends. Germline CDR1 reads SNHLY; CDR2 reads FYNNEI. This CDR3 is built from 14 residues. Some clones are missing from TCRdb's copy, which holds only in-frame ones; the method was immunoSEQ multiplex PCR. The data hold roughly 45,000 clones, with 85% observed a single time. The rearrangement joins TRBV2 to TRBJ2-1; D is undetermined. The sequencing used peripheral blood, collected from a patient treated with photon-based radiotherapy. This sequence was found in a man aged 40-49 years with gastric cancer. The CDR3 DNA reads as TGTGCCAGCAGTGACTGGACCGCCTACAATGAGCAGTTCTTC. Its protein product is CASSDWTAYNEQFF.